A single sample gave rise to the 19 T cell receptor beta chains below, sequenced in a study of T-cell memory formation after mild COVID-19. One entry per CDR3 protein results from TCRdb running MiXCR on the 5' RACE reads. The sample includes roughly 620,000 distinct CDR3 sequences, roughly 18% of them seen just once. Source material: PBMCs or a T cell subset sorted from them (not recorded which). Receptor source: an adult woman who had mild COVID-19 (a few samples of this study predate the infection). Cell type and time point are not known.

This clonotype showed up just a few times. V is TRBV5-6 and J is TRBJ2-3; D is unclear. The CDR3 runs to 14 residues. Germline CDR1 is SGHDT and CDR2 is YYEEEE. V gave up 6 bases and J gave up 0 bases, with 11 bases separating them. The CDR3 here is CASTLMTSTDTQYF. The CDR3 DNA reads TGTGCCAGCACCCTGATGACTAGCACAGATACGCAGTATTTT.

The chain recombines TRBV29-1 with TRBJ1-2, with 8 bases identical to TRBD1. This CDR3 contains 13 residues. J was trimmed by 7 bases and V by 2 bases; bases with no gene match: 6. Germline V gives CDR1 SQVTM, CDR2 ANQGSEA. The CDR3 reads CSVELQGGSGYTF. The DNA of the CDR3 is TGCAGCGTTGAATTACAGGGGGGCAGTGGCTACACCTTC.

This clonotype was seen more than once but under ten times. This chain links TRBV28 with TRBJ2-1; D is possibly TRBD2 (6 bases). Per germline, CDR1 MDHEN and CDR2 SYDVKM. Deletions cut 1 base from V and 8 bases from J, with 15 bases between. The CDR3 contains 15 residues. The CDR3 loop is CASSLFAGPGDEQFF. CDR3 nucleotide sequence: TGTGCCAGCAGTTTATTCGCGGGACCGGGAGATGAGCAGTTCTTC.

This clonotype was counted a few times. The CDR3 protein is CASNREPNTEAFF. CDR3 coding DNA: TGTGCCAGCAATAGGGAACCGAACACTGAAGCTTTCTTT. The chain joins TRBV2 to TRBJ1-1; D not certain. This CDR3 spans 13 amino acids. The germline V and J ends were trimmed by 7 bases and 1 base, with 10 bases remaining between them. Looked up from germline, CDR1 is SNHLY and CDR2 is FYNNEI.

The V and J genes are TRBV5-1 and TRBJ2-5; 7 nucleotides match TRBD1. V trimming: 7 bases; J trimming: 1 base; junction bases outside the gene matches: 7. This CDR3 spans 14 amino acids. Per the germline V gene, CDR1 is SGHRS and CDR2 is YFSETQ. CDR3 residues: CASYSDRVQETQYF. The CDR3 coding sequence is TGCGCCAGCTATTCCGACAGGGTCCAAGAGACCCAGTACTTC.

This clonotype was recorded at least ten times. The CDR3 sequence: CASSLNRGLDEQYF. The CDR3 nucleotides read TGTGCCAGCAGTTTGAACAGGGGCCTGGACGAGCAGTACTTC. This rearrangement joins TRBV12-3 or TRBV12-4 to TRBJ2-7; TRBD1 matches 7 bases. V dropped 3 bases and J dropped 5; count of bases not matched to a gene: 7. CDR3 length: 14 residues.

In this sample, this clonotype turned up a few times. The genes are TRBV12-3 or TRBV12-4 and TRBJ1-2; D perhaps matches TRBD1 (5 bases). CDR3 length equals 12 residues. V dropped 5 bases and J dropped 6 bases, with 10 bases sitting between them. The CDR3: CASSETRDGYTF. The CDR3, as DNA: TGTGCCAGCAGTGAGACCAGGGATGGCTACACCTTC.

The chain combines TRBV7-9 with TRBJ2-7; D not certain. V lost 7 bases to trimming and J lost 2 bases, with 15 bases between them. Germline CDR1 reads SEHNR; CDR2 reads FQNEAQ (reference sequence). There are 14 residues in the CDR3. CDR3 amino acids: CASTLLTDPYEQYF. In nucleotides, the CDR3 is TGTGCCAGCACCCTCCTCACGGATCCCTACGAGCAGTACTTC. The complete variable domain, with remaining parts taken from reference TRBV7-9 and TRBJ2-7, reads DTGVSQNPRHKITKRGQNVTFRCDPISEHNRLYWYRQTLGQGPEFLTYFQNEAQLEKSRLLSDRFSAERPKGSFSTLEIQRTEQGDSAMYLCASTLLTDPYEQYFGPGTRLTVT.

This clonotype was seen a handful of times. The chain uses TRBV5-1 and TRBJ1-6; 7 nucleotides align to TRBD1. From germline, CDR1 is SGHRS and CDR2 YFSETQ. Trimming removed 2 bases from V and 7 bases from J; junction bases left unmatched: 9. The CDR3 has 16 amino acids. DNA for the CDR3: TGCGCCAGCAGCTTAAGTCCGGGACAGACAAATTCACCCCTCCACTTT. Amino acids: CASSLSPGQTNSPLHF. The full variable domain, with the rest looked up from reference TRBV5-1 and TRBJ1-6, is KAGVTQTPRYLIKTRGQQVTLSCSPISGHRSVSWYQQTPGQGLQFLFEYFSETQRNKGNFPGRFSGRQFSNSRSEMNVSTLELGDSALYLCASSLSPGQTNSPLHFGNGTRLTVT.

This clonotype was observed many times. The rearrangement joins TRBV29-1 to TRBJ2-5, with D possibly matching TRBD2 (5 bases). The CDR3 totals 13 residues. In germline, CDR1 is SQVTM, CDR2 ANQGSEA. V shed 5 bases and J shed 2 bases, with 12 bases lying between them. CDR3 residues: CSVRRGAQETQYF. The CDR3 DNA sequence: TGCAGCGTTCGTCGGGGTGCTCAAGAGACCCAGTACTTC.

This sequence joins TRBV4-1 and TRBJ2-3; D is perhaps TRBD1 or TRBD2 (5 bases each). Germline V gene sequence: CDR1 MGHRA, CDR2 YSYEKL. The CDR3 has 15 amino acids. The V end was cut by 3 bases, the J end by 2 bases, with 12 bases between. The DNA of the CDR3 is TGCGCCAGCAGCCATGAGAGGGGATTCACAGATACGCAGTATTTT. Translation: CASSHERGFTDTQYF.

The chain couples TRBV20-1 to TRBJ1-2; possibly TRBD1 for D (5 bases). Looked up from germline, CDR1 is DFQATT and CDR2 is SNEGSKA (reference sequence). CDR3 size: 15 residues. Trimming stripped 0 bases from V and 2 bases from J, with 13 bases between. Written as DNA, the CDR3 is TGCAGTGCTAGAGAAAAGGGGATCGGGAACTATGGCTACACCTTC. Translating gives CSAREKGIGNYGYTF.

This chain joins TRBV5-1 and TRBJ2-1; 14 bases map to TRBD2. The CDR3 loop spans 17 amino acids. Germline values: CDR1 SGHRS, CDR2 YFSETQ. Trimming took 7 bases from V and 0 from J; bases not matched to a gene: 6. CDR3 protein: CASWTSGGLGSYNEQFF. In DNA form, the CDR3 reads TGCGCCAGCTGGACTAGCGGGGGGTTGGGCTCCTACAATGAGCAGTTCTTC.

The chain recombines TRBV29-1 with TRBJ1-2; possibly TRBD1 for D (5 bases). Trimming removed 2 bases at V and 4 bases at J, with 11 bases between. This CDR3 spans 13 amino acids. CDR1 and CDR2 (germline): SQVTM, ANQGSEA. The CDR3 protein is CSVEKGLGYGYTF. The CDR3 nucleotides are TGCAGCGTTGAAAAGGGGTTAGGCTATGGCTACACCTTC.

J is TRBJ1-2 and V is TRBV7-9, with 11 bases lining up with TRBD1. Germline V CDR1 and CDR2: SEHNR, FQNEAQ (reference sequence). V lost 3 bases and J lost 6; bases outside the gene matches: 6. CDR3 length equals 15 residues. The CDR3 region has the DNA TGTGCCAGCAGCTTTTCAGGACAGGGGGCGGATGGCTACACCTTC. It encodes CASSFSGQGADGYTF.

The rearrangement joins TRBV7-8 to TRBJ2-6; D remains ambiguous. The CDR3 consists of 14 residues. V was shortened by 8 bases and J by 1 base, with 9 bases between the two germline ends. Germline V gene data show CDR1 as SGHVS and CDR2 as FQNEAQ. DNA for the CDR3: TGTGCCAGCGCTAGTCATTCTGGGGCCAACGTCCTGACTTTC. Translating it yields CASASHSGANVLTF. The full variable domain, rest sourced from reference TRBV7-8 and TRBJ2-6, is GAGVSQSPRYKVAKRGQDVALRCDPISGHVSLFWYQQALGQGPEFLTYFQNEAQLDKSGLPSDRFFAERPEGSVSTLKIQRTQQEDSAVYLCASASHSGANVLTFGAGSRLTVL.

The rearrangement links TRBV28 to TRBJ2-3; 7 positions agree with TRBD1. The CDR3 runs to 18 residues. V lost 3 bases and J lost 6; bases outside the gene matches: 18. Germline CDR1 is MDHEN and CDR2 is SYDVKM. DNA for the CDR3: TGTGCCAGCAGTTTTTCCGGACCCAAAGGGGGCCAATGGGATACGCAGTATTTT. The encoded protein is CASSFSGPKGGQWDTQYF.

This chain connects TRBV5-1 to TRBJ2-1, with D unclear. Trimming shortened V by 2 bases and J by 0 bases, and 9 bases separated the two germline ends. The CDR3 has 15 amino acids. In germline, CDR1 is SGHRS, CDR2 YFSETQ. CDR3 in DNA: TGCGCCAGCAGCTTTGAGGCCAGCTCCTACAATGAGCAGTTCTTC. Amino acid sequence: CASSFEASSYNEQFF.

The sample holds a few counts of this clonotype. CDR3 DNA: TGTGCCAGCAGCGGAATCCGGGACTTTGACTCCTACGAGCAGTACTTC. Protein: CASSGIRDFDSYEQYF. This rearrangement joins TRBV7-6 to TRBJ2-7, with TRBD2 as a possible D gene (6 bases). The CDR3 has 16 amino acids. Germline CDR1 and CDR2: SGHVS and FNYEAQ. V lost 5 bases to trimming and J lost 0 bases, with 17 bases between them.